The sequence of this T cell receptor (beta chain) was determined in a study of technical replicates of blood from a few donors. Unmatched junction bases numbered 7, after V lost 5 bases and J lost 4 bases. CDR1 is LNHDA and CDR2 is SQIVND in the germline V gene (reference sequence). The CDR3 loop spans 14 amino acids. Assay used: immunoSEQ multiplex PCR; TCRdb lists only in-frame clones, some missing. This sample carries roughly 59,000 clones, about 86% of them seen once, and the ten largest clones take about 5%. This sequence joins TRBV19 and TRBJ1-1; 7 positions match TRBD1. The sample taken for sequencing was PBMCs. The origin of this receptor is a human donor in good health. Some clones in this sample may be carry-over from other donors' samples. CDR3 sequence: CASSPRTGPTEAFF. In DNA form, the CDR3 reads TGTGCCAGTAGTCCGCGGACAGGCCCCACTGAAGCTTTCTTT.